This passage covers 8 T cell receptor beta chains from one sample sequenced in a study of control samples from healthy donors and cancer patients (dated by TCRdb to about 2020). Library construction relied on the immunoSEQ multiplex PCR assay. Drawn from immuneACCESS, this table holds only the in-frame rearrangements with V and J called that TCRdb kept. Clones are partly lost; checked studies trace under half to an unresolved V gene and leave the rest unexplained. Within this sample are roughly 63,000 clones, with 90% of them counted one time only. 5.5% to 7% of the sample belongs to the ten largest clones. Sequences were obtained from PBMCs. These receptor sequences come from a man aged 55 to 69 with colorectal cancer.

The count of this clone is one. The rearrangement uses TRBV7-8 and TRBJ2-3; TRBD2 aligns across 12 bases. This CDR3 contains 16 residues. Germline V gene sequence: CDR1 SGHVS, CDR2 FQNEAQ. The V segment lost 5 bases and the J segment 5 bases; nucleotides outside the gene matches: 8. In DNA, the CDR3 is TGTGCCAGCAGCCACCCTAGCGGGGGGGTCGGAGATACGCAGTATTTT. Translating it yields CASSHPSGGVGDTQYF.

The chain combines TRBV19 with TRBJ2-1; 11 nucleotides agree with TRBD2. The germline gives CDR1 LNHDA, CDR2 SQIVND (reference sequence). The length of the CDR3 is 14 residues. J was trimmed by 6 bases and V by 10 bases; bases with no gene match: 8. This CDR3 reads CAISRSGGVNEQFF. The CDR3, as DNA: TGTGCCATCTCCCGTAGCGGGGGGGTCAATGAGCAGTTCTTC.

The CDR3 DNA sequence: TGTGCCAGCAGCTTAACGGCGGGACAGACCAATGAGCAGTTCTTC. It yields the protein CASSLTAGQTNEQFF. The chain links TRBV7-3 to TRBJ2-1; D is perhaps TRBD1 (7 bases). CDR1 is SGHTA, CDR2 FQGTGA, per germline. This CDR3 has 15 residues. V shed 0 bases and J shed 6 bases, with 12 bases lying between them. The full variable domain, its missing parts supplied by reference TRBV7-3 and TRBJ2-1, is GAGVSQTPSNKVTEKGKYVELRCDPISGHTALYWYRQSLGQGPEFLIYFQGTGAADDSGLPNDRFFAVRPEGSVSTLKIQRTERGDSAVYLCASSLTAGQTNEQFFGPGTRLTVL.

The rearrangement uses TRBV29-1 and TRBJ2-5, with TRBD1 identical over 12 bases. Looked up from germline, CDR1 is SQVTM and CDR2 is ANQGSEA. V was clipped by 7 bases and J by 7 bases; unmatched bases: 4. The CDR3 loop spans 12 amino acids. The CDR3 DNA reads as TGCAGCGCGGGACAGGGGGCTAGGACCCAGTACTTC. It codes for CSAGQGARTQYF. Full variable domain (rest looked up from reference TRBV29-1 and TRBJ2-5): SAVISQKPSRDICQRGTSLTIQCQVDSQVTMMFWYRQQPGQSLTLIATANQGSEATYESGFVIDKFPISRPNLTFSTLTVSNMSPEDSSIYLCSAGQGARTQYFGPGTRLLVL.

This chain links TRBV9 with TRBJ2-1, with 7 bases lining up with TRBD2. The V segment lost 0 bases and the J segment 0 bases; nucleotides outside the gene matches: 12. Germline V CDR1 and CDR2: SGDLS, YYNGEE. CDR3 length: 19 amino acids. CDR3 residues: CASSVALGSGASSYNEQFF. CDR3 coding DNA: TGTGCCAGCAGCGTAGCGTTGGGGAGCGGGGCGAGCTCCTACAATGAGCAGTTCTTC.

CDR3: CASQPGTPGDTQYF. CDR3 in DNA: TGTGCCAGCCAACCCGGGACTCCCGGGGATACGCAGTATTTT. V and J are TRBV5-5 and TRBJ2-3; a possible D gene is TRBD2 (6 bases). Germline CDR1 and CDR2: SGHKS and YYEKEE (reference sequence). This CDR3 is 14 amino acids long. The V gene lost 7 bases and the J gene lost 6 bases, with 18 bases spanning the gap.

This chain connects TRBV6-4 to TRBJ2-1; 8 bases align to TRBD2. In germline, CDR1 is MRHNA, CDR2 SNTAGT. V was clipped by 6 bases and J by 2 bases; unmatched bases: 9. The CDR3 loop spans 16 amino acids. This CDR3 reads CASSTNRGGPYNEQFF. For the CDR3, the DNA is TGTGCCAGCAGCACTAATCGGGGGGGACCCTACAATGAGCAGTTCTTC.

The rearrangement uses TRBV5-1 and TRBJ2-2; 7 bases line up with TRBD1. CDR1 is SGHRS, CDR2 YFSETQ, per germline. J lost 3 bases, V lost 4 bases, and 9 bases had no gene match. The CDR3 length is 16 residues. CDR3 DNA: TGCGCCAGCAGCATTAGGGGGCGAGTAGACACCGGGGAGCTGTTTTTT. It encodes CASSIRGRVDTGELFF.